This TCR beta chain was obtained from a study of cytomegalovirus exposure and HLA in healthy donors. Study-wide findings and caveats: A previous analysis found most TCR beta V segments productive roughly 87% or roughly 30% of the time. Among the CMV-associated chains, a few were confirmed in vitro as specific for CMV antigens.

After removal of 5 bases from V and 2 bases from J, the junction contained 2 bases not matched to a gene. Germline assignment: CDR1 SGHAT and CDR2 FQNNGV. The CDR3 is 13 residues long. Primers: 60 Vbeta forward and 13 Jbeta reverse. The assay was immunoSEQ multiplex PCR, and TCRdb's table has in-frame clones only and misses some. Here the sample spans about 38,000 clones, 86% being singletons. Note on this clone: Its cognate antigen is unknown.

The chain employs TRBV11-2 and TRBJ1-2, with TRBD1 matching over 7 bases. The origin of this receptor is a woman aged 40 to 55 in good health and CMV-seropositive. Sequenced material: PBMCs. The CDR3 DNA reads TGTGCCAGCAGCGAACAGGGGAACTATGGCTACACCTTC. Translation: CASSEQGNYGYTF. The entire variable domain, with the rest obtained from reference TRBV11-2 and TRBJ1-2, is as follows: EAGVAQSPRYKIIEKRQSVAFWCNPISGHATLYWYQQILGQGPKLLIQFQNNGVVDDSQLPKDRFSAERLKGVDSTLKIQPAKLEDSAVYLCASSEQGNYGYTFGSGTRLTVV.